This T cell receptor beta chain was sequenced in a study of shared clonotypes between healthy human individuals. Data came from immunoSEQ multiplex PCR; TCRdb stores just in-frame clones and leaves some out. The sample shows about 730,000 clones, approximately 77% of them seen only once. Trimming shortened V by 5 bases and J by 0 bases, and 10 bases separated the two germline ends. The CDR3 contains 14 residues. The germline CDR1 and CDR2 sequences are LNHDA and SQIVND (reference sequence). General study results and limits: Memory subsets generally showed smaller estimated richness than naive subsets did.

A note on this clone: Its antigen is not known.

V and J are TRBV19 and TRBJ2-5; the D is unclear. The material sequenced was memory CD4+ T cells sorted from blood. Subset reported: CD45RA-negative fraction. This receptor was taken from a woman aged 25 to 39 in good health. The DNA for the CDR3 is TGTGCCAGTAGTGGTTTCACAGACCAAGAGACCCAGTACTTC. Translation: CASSGFTDQETQYF.